This T cell receptor beta chain was retrieved from a study of molecular identifiers for immune sequencing clone quantification. This clonotype occurred many times. Germline V gene lookup returns CDR1 LGHNT and CDR2 FRNRAP. The CDR3 contains 14 residues. Trimming cost V 4 bases and J 0 bases; bases outside gene matches: 3. Each CDR3 protein is one row after TCRdb ran MiXCR on the PCR reads. The table shows just over 95,000 distinct CDR3 sequences, with 20% to 25% occurring only once. The source material was naive CD8+ T cells from blood, with Jurkat cell RNA spiked in. Noted subset: FACS-sorted CD8+CD4-CCR7+CD45RA+ naive T cells. The receptor comes from a human donor in good health. Some libraries in this study had Jurkat cell RNA spiked in. The V gene is TRBV12-5, the J gene TRBJ2-7; 7 bases agree with TRBD2. CDR3 sequence (DNA): TGTGCTAGTGGTTCGGGCGGGAGCTCCTACGAGCAGTACTTC. It codes for CASGSGGSSYEQYF.